Presented here are 21 T cell receptor beta chains from one specimen sequenced in a study of blood T cell repertoires in COVID-19. Assay: immunoSEQ multiplex PCR; the TCRdb copy retains only in-frame clones and omits some. The sample yields about 140,000 clones, around four fifths seen once. What was sequenced was peripheral blood. The receptors here all came from a human donor in a cohort sampled during active COVID-19.

The chain employs TRBV29-1 and TRBJ1-5, with D possibly being TRBD1 (5 bases). Trimming left V 4 bases short and J 7 bases short, with 17 bases between. CDR3 length: 14 residues. Germline CDR1 is SQVTM and CDR2 is ANQGSEA. CDR3 nucleotide sequence: TGCAGCGTTGCGGGGGGAGGGGACGGACAGCCCCAGCATTTT. Its translation: CSVAGGGDGQPQHF.

The CDR3 region has the DNA TGTGCCAGCAGCCTTGACAGGGGGCCCTATGGCTACACCTTC. Its translation is CASSLDRGPYGYTF. The chain employs TRBV3-1 (or the pseudogene TRBV3-2) and TRBJ1-2; 10 bases align to TRBD1. Germline CDR1 LGHDT, CDR2 YNNKEL (reference sequence). The CDR3 has 14 amino acids. V was clipped by 4 bases and J by 4 bases; unmatched bases: 3.

The chain couples TRBV7-3 to TRBJ2-2; D gene uncertain. Germline V gene sequence: CDR1 SGHTA, CDR2 FQGTGA. The CDR3 is made up of 13 amino acids. V shed 4 bases and J shed 0 bases, with 3 bases lying between them. This chain's CDR3 is CASSYSNTGELFF. The CDR3 DNA sequence: TGTGCCAGCAGCTACTCGAACACCGGGGAGCTGTTTTTT. Looking up the rest from reference TRBV7-3 and TRBJ2-2 gives the full variable domain: GAGVSQTPSNKVTEKGKYVELRCDPISGHTALYWYRQSLGQGPEFLIYFQGTGAADDSGLPNDRFFAVRPEGSVSTLKIQRTERGDSAVYLCASSYSNTGELFFGEGSRLTVL.

CDR3 residues: CASSGGTGPTNEKLFF. For the CDR3, the DNA is TGCGCCAGCAGCGGAGGGACAGGGCCCACTAATGAAAAACTGTTTTTT. The V and J genes are TRBV5-1 and TRBJ1-4, with 9 bases matching TRBD1. Germline V gives CDR1 SGHRS, CDR2 YFSETQ. J was trimmed by 2 bases and V by 4 bases; bases with no gene match: 6. This CDR3 has 16 amino acids.

The chain couples TRBV18 to TRBJ2-1; maybe TRBD1 (6 bases). Germline V gene lookup returns CDR1 KGHSH and CDR2 LQKENI. The CDR3 runs to 13 residues. Between the trimmed V and J ends, which lost 4 bases and 5 bases, there was a span of 9 bases. CDR3 nucleotides: TGTGCCAGCTCACTACACAGGGACAATGAGCAGTTCTTC. Residues: CASSLHRDNEQFF.

The chain carries TRBV30 and TRBJ1-5; D unresolved. V was shortened by 1 base and J by 4 bases, with 11 bases between the two germline ends. From germline, CDR1 is GTSNPN and CDR2 SVGIG (reference sequence). The CDR3 spans 14 residues. This chain's CDR3 is CAWSAPGNNQPQHF. The CDR3 nucleotides are TGTGCCTGGAGTGCTCCCGGGAATAATCAGCCCCAGCATTTT.

The chain employs TRBV2 and TRBJ2-6, with D possibly matching TRBD1 (6 bases). Deletions cut 6 bases from V and 2 bases from J, with 8 bases between. CDR3 length: 14 residues. In germline, CDR1 is SNHLY, CDR2 FYNNEI. The CDR3 region is CASRAGAGANVLTF. The CDR3 DNA reads as TGTGCCAGCAGGGCAGGGGCTGGGGCCAACGTCCTGACTTTC.

CDR3 sequence: CASSLEVRGNTGELFF. CDR3 bases: TGCGCCAGCAGCTTGGAGGTCAGGGGGAACACCGGGGAGCTGTTTTTT. The rearrangement links TRBV5-1 to TRBJ2-2; D might be TRBD1 (6 bases). Germline-derived CDR1 and CDR2 are SGHRS and YFSETQ. The CDR3 contains 16 residues. With 0 bases removed from V and 1 base from J, the gap between germline ends came to 10 bases.

The chain links TRBV18 to TRBJ1-3; D possibly corresponds to TRBD1 (6 bases). This CDR3 comprises 16 residues. CDR1 KGHSH and CDR2 LQKENI come from the germline V gene. Trimming left V 4 bases short and J 4 bases short, with 17 bases between. The DNA for the CDR3 is TGTGCCAGCTCACTCCCACAGGGCCGGAAGGGAAACACCATATATTTT. Translating it yields CASSLPQGRKGNTIYF.

This chain connects TRBV18 to TRBJ2-5, with 7 bases lining up with TRBD1. The CDR3 totals 15 residues. Germline lookup yields CDR1 KGHSH and CDR2 LQKENI. J was trimmed by 5 bases and V by 5 bases; bases with no gene match: 11. Here the CDR3 reads CASSIATGVRETQYF. DNA of the CDR3: TGTGCCAGCTCAATAGCTACAGGGGTCAGGGAGACCCAGTACTTC.

The chain uses TRBV11-2 and TRBJ1-1; 7 positions match TRBD1. Germline trimming cut 7 bases from V and 3 bases from J; bases unmatched to any gene: 5. This CDR3 is built from 13 residues. Germline V lookup: CDR1 SGHAT, CDR2 FQNNGV. The CDR3 region is CASKTTGDTEAFF. As DNA, the CDR3 is TGTGCCAGCAAAACTACAGGGGACACTGAAGCTTTCTTT.

The J gene is TRBJ1-3, the V gene TRBV3-1 (or the pseudogene TRBV3-2); no clear D. Germline CDR1 is LGHDT and CDR2 is YNNKEL (reference sequence). Between the trimmed V and J ends, which lost 6 bases and 3 bases, there was a span of 3 bases. This CDR3 is 11 amino acids long. The CDR3 sequence: CASRLGNTIYF. The CDR3 DNA reads as TGTGCCAGCAGACTTGGAAACACCATATATTTT.

V and J are TRBV19 and TRBJ1-1, with D perhaps matching TRBD1 (6 bases). The V end lost 1 base, the J end lost 5 bases, and 20 bases lay between the germline ends. CDR1 LNHDA and CDR2 SQIVND come from the germline V gene (reference sequence). This CDR3 is 17 amino acids long. The CDR3 region has the DNA TGTGCCAGTAGTATAGCAACAGGGCTAGTGGGGACGACTGAAGCTTTCTTT. This sequence encodes CASSIATGLVGTTEAFF.

The chain is built from TRBV19 and TRBJ1-6; 11 positions match TRBD1. From germline, CDR1 is LNHDA and CDR2 SQIVND (reference sequence). The J segment lost 7 bases and the V segment lost 7 bases, leaving 12 bases of the junction unmatched. This CDR3 contains 17 residues. The CDR3 DNA reads as TGTGCCAGTAATACCAACCGGGACAGGGGGTTCAATTCACCCCTCCACTTT. This translates into CASNTNRDRGFNSPLHF.

The chain carries TRBV4-2 and TRBJ2-1, with D perhaps matching TRBD2 (5 bases). Trimming removed 4 bases at V and 4 bases at J, with 20 bases between. This CDR3 has 17 amino acids. The germline gives CDR1 LGHNA, CDR2 YNFKEQ. The CDR3: CASSPQVSGSLYNEQFF. In nucleotides, the CDR3 is TGTGCCAGCAGCCCCCAGGTGTCGGGGAGTCTGTACAATGAGCAGTTCTTC.

The chain joins TRBV27 to TRBJ2-1, with 12 bases that match TRBD2. The CDR3 is made up of 16 amino acids. Germline assignment: CDR1 MNHEY and CDR2 SMNVEV (reference sequence). The ends lost 7 bases at V and 5 bases at J; junction bases unmatched: 9. This CDR3 is CASTTLAGGLNNEQFF. CDR3 DNA: TGTGCCAGCACCACGCTAGCGGGAGGGCTCAACAATGAGCAGTTCTTC.

This clone has more than one count but fewer than ten. The chain is built from TRBV19 and TRBJ1-1; D remains unclear. The CDR3 length is 13 residues. V lost 7 bases, J lost 5 bases, and 14 bases lay in between. Germline lookup yields CDR1 LNHDA and CDR2 SQIVND (reference sequence). Here the CDR3 reads CASTDTRATEAFF. In DNA form, the CDR3 reads TGTGCCAGTACCGACACGAGAGCAACTGAAGCTTTCTTT. Full variable domain (rest looked up from reference TRBV19 and TRBJ1-1): DGGITQSPKYLFRKEGQNVTLSCEQNLNHDAMYWYRQDPGQGLRLIYYSQIVNDFQKGDIAEGYSVSREKKESFPLTVTSAQKNPTAFYLCASTDTRATEAFFGQGTRLTVV.

The CDR3 region has the DNA TGTGCCAGCAGCTCACGACTAGTGGGGATGGGGGATACGCAGTATTTT. Protein: CASSSRLVGMGDTQYF. The chain has TRBV7-2 and TRBJ2-3; D is possibly TRBD2 (6 bases). Germline V gene sequence: CDR1 SGHTA, CDR2 FQGNSA. The germline V and J ends were trimmed by 4 bases and 6 bases, with 20 bases remaining between them. This CDR3 comprises 16 residues.

This chain joins TRBV19 and TRBJ1-5; D may be TRBD1 (5 bases). CDR3 length: 13 residues. Looked up from germline, CDR1 is LNHDA and CDR2 is SQIVND (reference sequence). Between the trimmed V and J ends, which lost 7 bases and 7 bases, there was a span of 14 bases. Here the CDR3 DNA reads TGTGCCAGTACTGTCCAGGGCGGCCAGCCCCAGCATTTT. This sequence encodes CASTVQGGQPQHF. Looking up the rest from reference TRBV19 and TRBJ1-5 gives the full variable domain: DGGITQSPKYLFRKEGQNVTLSCEQNLNHDAMYWYRQDPGQGLRLIYYSQIVNDFQKGDIAEGYSVSREKKESFPLTVTSAQKNPTAFYLCASTVQGGQPQHFGDGTRLSIL.

V usage is TRBV21-1 and J usage is TRBJ2-5; the D call of TRBD2 is as the table states it, not checked on the DNA. TRBV21-1 is a recognized pseudogene. The CDR3 length is 13 residues. This CDR3 reads CPGEREDQETQYF. CDR3 DNA sequence: TGTCCCGGGGAGCGGGAGGACCAAGAGACCCAGTACTTC.

The chain has TRBV25-1 and TRBJ2-1, with D uncertain. V lost 0 bases to trimming and J lost 4 bases, with 4 bases between them. This CDR3 is built from 13 residues. Germline lookup yields CDR1 MGHDK and CDR2 SYGVNS. For the CDR3, the DNA is TGTGCCAGCAGTGAATACAGGTACAATGAGCAGTTCTTC. It codes for CASSEYRYNEQFF.